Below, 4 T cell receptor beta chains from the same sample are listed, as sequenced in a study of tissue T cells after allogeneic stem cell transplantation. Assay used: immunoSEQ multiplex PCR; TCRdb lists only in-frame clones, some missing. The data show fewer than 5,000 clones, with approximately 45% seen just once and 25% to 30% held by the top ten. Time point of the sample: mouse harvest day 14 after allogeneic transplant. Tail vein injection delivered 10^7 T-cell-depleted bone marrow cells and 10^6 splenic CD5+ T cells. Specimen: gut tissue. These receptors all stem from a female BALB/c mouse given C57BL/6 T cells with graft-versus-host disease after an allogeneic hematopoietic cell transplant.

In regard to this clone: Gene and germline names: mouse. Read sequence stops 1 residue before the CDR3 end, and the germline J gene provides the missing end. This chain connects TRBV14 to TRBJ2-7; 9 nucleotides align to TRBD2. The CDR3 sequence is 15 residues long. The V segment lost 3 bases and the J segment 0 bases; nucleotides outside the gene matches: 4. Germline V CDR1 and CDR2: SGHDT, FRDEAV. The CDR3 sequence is CASSSGLGISYEQYF. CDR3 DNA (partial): TGTGCCAGCAGTTCCGGACTGGGGATCTCCTATGAACAGTAC.

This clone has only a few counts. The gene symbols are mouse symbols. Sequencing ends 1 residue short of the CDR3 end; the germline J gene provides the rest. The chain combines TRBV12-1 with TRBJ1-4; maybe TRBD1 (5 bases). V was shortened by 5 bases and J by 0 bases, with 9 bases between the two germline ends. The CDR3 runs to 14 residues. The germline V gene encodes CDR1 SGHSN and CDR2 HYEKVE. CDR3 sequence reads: CASFLGLSNERLFF. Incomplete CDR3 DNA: TGTGCCAGCTTCCTGGGGCTTTCCAACGAAAGATTATTT.

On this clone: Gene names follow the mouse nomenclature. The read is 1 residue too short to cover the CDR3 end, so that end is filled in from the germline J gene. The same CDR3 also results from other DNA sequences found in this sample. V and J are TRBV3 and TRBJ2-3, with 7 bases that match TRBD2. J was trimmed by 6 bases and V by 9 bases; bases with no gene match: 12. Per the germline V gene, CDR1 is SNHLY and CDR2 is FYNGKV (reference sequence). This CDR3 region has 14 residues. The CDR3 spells CASSPTGSGETLYF. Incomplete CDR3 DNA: TGTGCCAGTAGCCCGACTGGGTCCGGGGAAACGCTGTAT.

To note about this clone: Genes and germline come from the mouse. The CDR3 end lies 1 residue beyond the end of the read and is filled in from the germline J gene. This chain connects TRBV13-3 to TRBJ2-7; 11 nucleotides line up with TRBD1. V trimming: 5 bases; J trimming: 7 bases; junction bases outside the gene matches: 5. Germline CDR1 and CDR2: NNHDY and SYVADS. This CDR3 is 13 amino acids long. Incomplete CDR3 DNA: TGTGCCAGCAGATCGGACAGGGGGCGGGAACAGTAC. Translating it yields CASRSDRGREQY. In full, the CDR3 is CASRSDRGREQYF.